This T cell receptor (beta chain) was recorded in a study of blood T cell repertoires in COVID-19. Study background: PBMCs, B-cell-depleted T cells, or T cells provided the cDNA or gDNA that made up the material.

Clones were sequenced by immunoSEQ multiplex PCR, and TCRdb holds only the in-frame ones, with some missing. Of tens of thousands of clones in the sample, around 81% are singletons; the top ten hold less than 6%. The germline CDR1 and CDR2 sequences are LNHDA and SQIVND (reference sequence). With V trimmed by 5 bases and J by 5 bases, 8 bases remained unmatched. The CDR3 runs 14 residues. This chain uses TRBV19 with TRBJ2-7, with TRBD1 matching over 8 bases. The source of this sequence is a man aged 80 or over with COVID-19, enrolled during active disease. Sequencing was carried out using peripheral blood. This CDR3 reads CASSLQGVRHEQYF. As DNA, the CDR3 is TGTGCCAGTAGTCTACAGGGGGTTCGCCACGAGCAGTACTTC.